The 9 T cell receptor beta chains below all came from one sample that was sequenced in a study of blood T cell repertoires in COVID-19. The method was immunoSEQ multiplex PCR; TCRdb's version includes in-frame clones alone and lacks a portion of them. This repertoire shows a few hundred thousand clones, 65% to 90% found once; its top ten account for roughly 13%. The material sequenced was peripheral blood. Receptors were obtained from a human donor in a cohort sampled during active COVID-19.

V gene TRBV27 combines with J gene TRBJ2-2, with 8 bases identical to TRBD2. The CDR3 consists of 17 residues. V shed 6 bases, J shed 4 bases, and the junction held 13 bases outside the gene matches. CDR1 MNHEY and CDR2 SMNVEV come from the germline V gene (reference sequence). CDR3 nucleotide sequence: TGTGCCAGCAGACCAATGCCTAGGACTAGCCGCACCGGGGAGCTGTTTTTT. This encodes CASRPMPRTSRTGELFF.

V is TRBV3-1 (or the pseudogene TRBV3-2) and J is TRBJ1-4; D is unclear. Germline-derived CDR1 and CDR2 are LGHDT and YNNKEL (reference sequence). The CDR3 covers 16 residues. With 4 bases removed from V and 3 bases from J, the gap between germline ends came to 15 bases. The CDR3 here is CASSPQAGSSNEKLFF. CDR3 coding DNA: TGTGCCAGCAGCCCTCAGGCAGGTTCATCTAATGAAAAACTGTTTTTT.

In this sample, this clone turned up a few times. The chain links TRBV20-1 to TRBJ2-4; TRBD2 aligns across 11 bases. V lost 3 bases to trimming and J lost 0 bases; unmatched junction nucleotides: 1. Germline CDR1 is DFQATT and CDR2 is SNEGSKA (reference sequence). The CDR3 contains 15 residues. CDR3 coding DNA: TGCAGTGCTAGTACTAGCGGGGGAGCCAAAAACATTCAGTACTTC. Amino acids: CSASTSGGAKNIQYF.

This clone came up a few times. This chain links TRBV7-6 with TRBJ2-7; 9 bases line up with TRBD1. The CDR3 sequence is 16 residues long. J was trimmed by 1 base and V by 1 base; bases with no gene match: 5. Germline CDR1 is SGHVS and CDR2 is FNYEAQ. The CDR3 here is CASSLGAGTGSYEQYF. In DNA, the CDR3 is TGTGCCAGCAGCTTAGGGGCCGGGACAGGGTCCTACGAGCAGTACTTC.

The chain couples TRBV28 to TRBJ1-1; the match to TRBD1 covers 8 bases. From germline, CDR1 is MDHEN and CDR2 SYDVKM. Unmatched junction bases numbered 9, after V lost 4 bases and J lost 5 bases. This CDR3 is built from 15 residues. CDR3 sequence: CASSSPQGVRTEAFF. In DNA form, the CDR3 reads TGTGCCAGCAGTTCCCCACAGGGGGTGAGGACTGAAGCTTTCTTT.

A single count supports this clone. The genes are TRBV5-1 and TRBJ2-2; TRBD2 aligns across 11 bases. The CDR3 spans 16 residues. After removal of 2 bases from V and 7 bases from J, the junction contained 7 bases not matched to a gene. The germline V gene has CDR1 SGHRS and CDR2 YFSETQ. This CDR3 reads CASSFLLAGAGGELFF. CDR3 nucleotides: TGCGCCAGCAGCTTCTTACTAGCGGGAGCGGGCGGGGAGCTGTTTTTT.

This rearrangement joins TRBV5-1 to TRBJ2-2, with D tentatively TRBD1 (5 bases). The germline gives CDR1 SGHRS, CDR2 YFSETQ. V was cut by 7 bases and J by 2 bases, with 12 bases left in between. The CDR3 runs to 14 residues. CDR3 in amino acids: CASCATANTGELFF. The CDR3 region has the DNA TGCGCCAGCTGTGCGACAGCTAACACCGGGGAGCTGTTTTTT.

The count of this clone is one. This chain uses TRBV5-4 with TRBJ2-5; a possible D gene is TRBD2 (5 bases). This CDR3 has 13 residues. Trimming cost V 4 bases and J 4 bases, with 11 bases left between them. Germline loops: CDR1 SGHNT, CDR2 YYREEE (reference sequence). The CDR3: CASSNPSLETQYF. The CDR3 coding sequence is TGTGCCAGCAGCAATCCTAGCTTAGAGACCCAGTACTTC. Full variable domain (remainder filled in from reference TRBV5-4 and TRBJ2-5): ETGVTQSPTHLIKTRGQQVTLRCSSQSGHNTVSWYQQALGQGPQFIFQYYREEENGRGNFPPRFSGLQFPNYSSELNVNALELDDSALYLCASSNPSLETQYFGPGTRLLVL.

The chain recombines TRBV29-1 with TRBJ2-5; possibly TRBD2 for D (5 bases). Trimming shortened V by 3 bases and J by 5 bases, and 25 bases separated the two germline ends. CDR3 length: 17 amino acids. Germline CDR1 is SQVTM and CDR2 is ANQGSEA. The CDR3, as DNA: TGCAGCGTTGATCCGTCGCCCGTGTTCGGAGGTTGGGAGACCCAGTACTTC. It specifies CSVDPSPVFGGWETQYF.